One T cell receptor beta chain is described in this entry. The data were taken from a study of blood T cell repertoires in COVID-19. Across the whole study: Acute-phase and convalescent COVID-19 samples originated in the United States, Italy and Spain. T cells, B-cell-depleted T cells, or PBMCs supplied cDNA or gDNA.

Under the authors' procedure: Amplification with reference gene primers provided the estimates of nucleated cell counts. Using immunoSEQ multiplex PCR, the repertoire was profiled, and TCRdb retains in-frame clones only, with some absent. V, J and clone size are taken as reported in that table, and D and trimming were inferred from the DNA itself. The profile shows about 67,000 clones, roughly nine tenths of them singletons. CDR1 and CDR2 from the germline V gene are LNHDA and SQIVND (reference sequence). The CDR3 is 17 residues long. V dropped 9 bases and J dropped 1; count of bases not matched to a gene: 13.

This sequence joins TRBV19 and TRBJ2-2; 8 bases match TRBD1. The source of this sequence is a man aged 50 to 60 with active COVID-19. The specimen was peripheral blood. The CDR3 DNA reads TGTGCCAGCCTAAAGGGACAGGACCCCTTGAACACCGGGGAGCTGTTTTTT. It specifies CASLKGQDPLNTGELFF.